The 16 T cell receptor beta chains given below trace back to one sample, sequenced in a study of blood T cell repertoires in COVID-19. Assay used: immunoSEQ multiplex PCR; TCRdb lists only in-frame clones, some missing. The profile shows more than 300,000 clones, 92% of them singletons. The sample comprised PBMCs or T cells enriched from blood (not recorded which). The receptors derive from a woman in her twenties or thirties who had recovered from COVID-19.

This clone appeared a few times. This sequence joins TRBV19 and TRBJ1-5; 7 nucleotides agree with TRBD1. Germline values: CDR1 LNHDA, CDR2 SQIVND (reference sequence). This CDR3 has 13 residues. Written as DNA, the CDR3 is TGTGCAACAGGGGAATTGAACAATCAGCCCCAGCATTTT. Translated: CATGELNNQPQHF.

This sequence joins TRBV24-1 and TRBJ2-3; a possible D gene is TRBD1 (6 bases). This CDR3 contains 18 residues. CDR1 is KGHDR, CDR2 SFDVKD, per germline. V was pared by 6 bases and J by 0 bases, with 21 bases between. The CDR3: CATSPSPTGLVSTDTQYF. In nucleotides, the CDR3 is TGTGCCACCAGTCCATCCCCCACAGGGCTGGTGAGCACAGATACGCAGTATTTT.

In DNA, the CDR3 is TGTGCCAGCTCACCACCTTTCGGCACTGAAGCTTTCTTT. Amino acid sequence: CASSPPFGTEAFF. This sequence joins TRBV18 and TRBJ1-1; no clear D gene. Germline-derived CDR1 and CDR2 are KGHSH and LQKENI. Trimming shortened V by 0 bases and J by 4 bases, and 6 bases separated the two germline ends. The CDR3 sequence is 13 residues long.

This rearrangement joins TRBV3-1 (or the pseudogene TRBV3-2) to TRBJ2-7, with 9 bases lining up with TRBD1. V gave up 6 bases and J gave up 2 bases; unmatched junction bases: 2. Germline assignment: CDR1 LGHDT and CDR2 YNNKEL (reference sequence). The CDR3 has 13 residues. DNA for the CDR3: TGTGCCAGCAGGGGGACAGGGACCTACGAGCAGTACTTC. It encodes CASRGTGTYEQYF.

This chain uses TRBV19 with TRBJ2-7, with D possibly matching TRBD1 (5 bases). CDR1 is LNHDA, CDR2 SQIVND, per germline (reference sequence). This CDR3 has 15 amino acids. V gave up 4 bases and J gave up 5 bases, with 18 bases separating them. CDR3 protein: CASSTDPQGLNEQYF. CDR3 sequence (DNA): TGTGCCAGTAGTACCGACCCGCAGGGCCTCAACGAGCAGTACTTC. Complete variable domain (other parts from reference TRBV19 and TRBJ2-7): DGGITQSPKYLFRKEGQNVTLSCEQNLNHDAMYWYRQDPGQGLRLIYYSQIVNDFQKGDIAEGYSVSREKKESFPLTVTSAQKNPTAFYLCASSTDPQGLNEQYFGPGTRLTVT.

V is TRBV4-1 and J is TRBJ2-7; no reliable D call. This CDR3 contains 17 residues. CDR1 and CDR2 from the germline V gene are MGHRA and YSYEKL. The ends were cut back, 0 bases at V and 1 base at J, with 16 bases in the middle. The CDR3 protein is CASSQDEAAPPSYEQYF. In nucleotides, the CDR3 is TGCGCCAGCAGCCAAGATGAGGCTGCCCCTCCTTCCTACGAGCAGTACTTC.

V gene TRBV10-3 combines with J gene TRBJ2-3; D may be TRBD2 (5 bases). Trimming stripped 0 bases from V and 3 bases from J, with 25 bases between. The V gene's germline CDR1 is ENHRY and CDR2 SYGVKD. The CDR3 consists of 20 residues. The CDR3 loop reads CAISESSPVQPGTRTDTQYF. CDR3 DNA sequence: TGTGCCATCAGTGAGTCGTCCCCGGTGCAACCCGGAACTAGAACAGATACGCAGTATTTT.

This rearrangement joins TRBV5-1 to TRBJ1-2; D gene ambiguous. This CDR3 contains 14 residues. The V and J ends lost 4 bases and 7 bases respectively, with 17 bases between them. Germline V gives CDR1 SGHRS, CDR2 YFSETQ. The DNA for the CDR3 is TGCGCCAGCAGCCCCCTACTGCCCTCGGGTGGCTACACCTTC. Translated, it gives CASSPLLPSGGYTF.

The chain carries TRBV2 and TRBJ1-6, with TRBD1 matching over 8 bases. Germline trimming cut 6 bases from V and 9 bases from J; bases unmatched to any gene: 7. Germline V lookup: CDR1 SNHLY, CDR2 FYNNEI. The CDR3 contains 14 residues. For the CDR3, the DNA is TGTGCCAGCAGGGACGGACAGGGCAGTTCACCCCTCCACTTT. It yields the protein CASRDGQGSSPLHF.

CDR3 coding DNA: TGTGCCAGCAGCTTAGCGGGGGCTACAGGCTACAATGAGCAGTTCTTC. Protein product: CASSLAGATGYNEQFF. The V and J genes are TRBV7-8 and TRBJ2-1; TRBD1 is a possible D gene (6 bases). Germline loops: CDR1 SGHVS, CDR2 FQNEAQ. The CDR3 spans 16 residues. V lost 0 bases, J lost 3 bases, and 12 bases lay in between.

This chain uses TRBV3-1 (or the pseudogene TRBV3-2) with TRBJ1-4, with TRBD1 matching over 8 bases. CDR3 length equals 16 residues. J was trimmed by 8 bases and V by 1 base; bases with no gene match: 9. Germline V gene lookup returns CDR1 LGHDT and CDR2 YNNKEL (reference sequence). The CDR3 loop reads CASSQGDRGSGEKLFF. The CDR3 bases are TGTGCCAGCAGCCAAGGCGACAGGGGATCGGGGGAAAAACTGTTTTTT.

This chain uses TRBV6-2 or TRBV6-3 with TRBJ1-2; 9 positions agree with TRBD1. Germline V gene data show CDR1 as MNHEY and CDR2 as SVGEGT. The CDR3 totals 17 residues. Unmatched junction bases numbered 16, after V lost 5 bases and J lost 6 bases. The CDR3 sequence: CASSTTQGAIISDGYTF. Written as DNA, the CDR3 is TGTGCCAGCAGTACGACACAGGGGGCGATAATATCGGATGGCTACACCTTC.

This rearrangement joins TRBV27 to TRBJ2-7, with D possibly matching TRBD1 (6 bases). CDR3 length: 15 amino acids. Trimming cost V 5 bases and J 2 bases, with 16 bases left between them. CDR1 MNHEY and CDR2 SMNVEV come from the germline V gene (reference sequence). This chain's CDR3 is CASSPLGGFAYEQYF. The CDR3 DNA reads as TGTGCCAGCAGTCCCTTAGGGGGATTCGCCTACGAGCAGTACTTC.

The V call is TRBV2, the J call TRBJ2-2; 8 nucleotides align to TRBD1. Unmatched junction bases numbered 7, after V lost 5 bases and J lost 2 bases. CDR3 size: 16 residues. Germline lookup yields CDR1 SNHLY and CDR2 FYNNEI. The CDR3 nucleotides read TGTGCCAGCAGTCCGGAGGACAGGGCAAACACCGGGGAGCTGTTTTTT. Amino acid sequence: CASSPEDRANTGELFF.

The V call is TRBV19, the J call TRBJ1-2; D is unclear. V dropped 1 base and J dropped 7 bases, with 4 bases sitting between them. The germline V gene encodes CDR1 LNHDA and CDR2 SQIVND (reference sequence). The CDR3 loop spans 11 amino acids. The CDR3 loop is CASSIGSGYTF. CDR3 bases: TGTGCCAGTAGTATAGGGAGTGGCTACACCTTC.

The sample holds one count of this clone. The CDR3 DNA reads as TGTGCCAGCAGCCGGACAGGGTATGAGCAGTTCTTC. Translating it yields CASSRTGYEQFF. The chain combines TRBV7-8 with TRBJ2-1, with 8 bases fitting TRBD1. The V gene's germline CDR1 is SGHVS and CDR2 FQNEAQ. The CDR3 extends over 12 amino acids. Trimming removed 5 bases from V and 8 bases from J; junction bases left unmatched: 2. The full variable domain, rest sourced from reference TRBV7-8 and TRBJ2-1, is GAGVSQSPRYKVAKRGQDVALRCDPISGHVSLFWYQQALGQGPEFLTYFQNEAQLDKSGLPSDRFFAERPEGSVSTLKIQRTQQEDSAVYLCASSRTGYEQFFGPGTRLTVL.